These 18 T cell receptor beta chains were sequenced from one sample in a study of T cells after yellow fever vaccination. TCRdb independently ran MiXCR on the 5' RACE reads; one entry per CDR3 protein. The table records 350,000 or so distinct CDR3 sequences, roughly 8.3% of them present only once. The input for sequencing was PBMCs, taken roughly 46 days after the first yellow fever vaccination. These receptor sequences come from a man aged 18-30 years who received the YFV17D yellow fever vaccine.

This clonotype was recorded many times. The chain links TRBV7-2 to TRBJ2-5; either TRBD1 or TRBD2 may fit D (5 bases each). Germline V gives CDR1 SGHTA, CDR2 FQGNSA. The CDR3 loop spans 14 amino acids. V lost 5 bases and J lost 3, with 13 bases in between. The CDR3 DNA sequence: TGTGCCAGCAGCCCTAGAGGGACGAAAGAGACCCAGTACTTC. Protein sequence: CASSPRGTKETQYF.

The chain recombines TRBV4-3 with TRBJ1-2; TRBD1 aligns across 7 bases. Germline values: CDR1 LGHNA, CDR2 YSLEER. The CDR3 loop spans 15 amino acids. V gave up 1 base and J gave up 5 bases; unmatched junction bases: 7. The CDR3 sequence is CASSQGGTAAYGYTF. Here the CDR3 DNA reads TGCGCCAGCAGCCAAGGCGGGACAGCGGCATATGGCTACACCTTC.

This clonotype was detected only a few times. The chain is built from TRBV5-4 and TRBJ2-2, with D perhaps matching TRBD1 (5 bases). The germline CDR1 and CDR2 sequences are SGHNT and YYREEE (reference sequence). V was pared by 3 bases and J by 8 bases, with 14 bases between. This CDR3 contains 14 residues. The chain's CDR3 is CASSSSSGLGELFF. CDR3 in DNA: TGTGCCAGCAGCTCATCGTCAGGGCTTGGGGAGCTGTTTTTT.

The chain combines TRBV11-2 with TRBJ1-1; TRBD1 is a possible D gene (6 bases). CDR1 is SGHAT and CDR2 is FQNNGV in the germline V gene. The CDR3 has 17 amino acids. V lost 3 bases and J 5 bases, leaving 22 bases between the germline ends. This CDR3 is CASSLIPRQGRDTEAFF. The CDR3 nucleotides read TGTGCCAGCAGCTTGATTCCCCGGCAGGGGAGGGATACTGAAGCTTTCTTT.

This clonotype was found many times. The CDR3 protein is CSALGRGLNTEAFF. The CDR3 DNA reads as TGCAGTGCCCTGGGACGGGGGCTTAACACTGAAGCTTTCTTT. This chain uses TRBV20-1 with TRBJ1-1, with a possible D match to TRBD1 (6 bases). Germline V CDR1 and CDR2: DFQATT, SNEGSKA (reference sequence). CDR3 length equals 14 residues. V lost 6 bases, J lost 2 bases, and 16 bases lay in between.

This clonotype was detected many times. This sequence joins TRBV10-3 and TRBJ2-2; unclear D gene. The V gene's germline CDR1 is ENHRY and CDR2 SYGVKD. Trimming stripped 7 bases from V and 7 bases from J, with 10 bases between. The CDR3 is 12 amino acids. In DNA, the CDR3 is TGTGCCATCAAAGTTTTAAGCGGGGAGCTGTTTTTT. It translates to CAIKVLSGELFF.

This clonotype was seen only a few times. The chain recombines TRBV12-3 or TRBV12-4 with TRBJ1-1, with D uncertain. The CDR3 loop spans 10 amino acids. With 8 bases removed from V and 8 bases from J, the gap between germline ends came to 9 bases. The CDR3 is CASGSAEAFF. Here the CDR3 DNA reads TGTGCCAGCGGTTCAGCCGAAGCTTTCTTT.

As DNA, the CDR3 is TGCAGTGCTAGGAATCTAGGTCGAGCGGTCTCCTACGAGCAGTACTTC. Protein sequence: CSARNLGRAVSYEQYF. V is TRBV20-1 and J is TRBJ2-7; tentatively, D is TRBD2 (5 bases). Trimming removed 3 bases at V and 0 bases at J, with 18 bases between. The CDR3 sequence is 16 residues long. Germline CDR1 and CDR2: DFQATT and SNEGSKA (reference sequence).

The V call is TRBV6-5, the J call TRBJ1-5; no firm D call. The CDR3 runs to 16 residues. Looked up from germline, CDR1 is MNHEY and CDR2 is SVGAGI. The V gene lost 4 bases and the J gene lost 2 bases, with 15 bases spanning the gap. The CDR3 loop is CASSSGEWGGNQPQHF. CDR3 DNA: TGTGCCAGCAGTTCTGGAGAATGGGGTGGCAATCAGCCCCAGCATTTT.

Only a few counts were recorded for this clonotype. The chain links TRBV4-2 to TRBJ2-7; D might be TRBD2 (6 bases). The CDR3 sequence is 15 residues long. Looked up from germline, CDR1 is LGHNA and CDR2 is YNFKEQ. V was clipped by 1 base and J by 1 base, with 11 bases between them. This CDR3 reads CASSQGRDFSYEQYF. In DNA, the CDR3 is TGTGCCAGCAGCCAAGGCCGGGACTTTTCCTACGAGCAGTACTTC.

This rearrangement joins TRBV24-1 to TRBJ2-2; D is uncertain. V lost 9 bases to trimming and J lost 4 bases, with 14 bases between them. Germline lookup yields CDR1 KGHDR and CDR2 SFDVKD. The CDR3 is 14 amino acids. In DNA form, the CDR3 reads TGTGCCACCCGACCCAGTAGTTCCACCGGGGAGCTGTTTTTT. It is translated as CATRPSSSTGELFF.

This clonotype was picked up a small number of times. This chain joins TRBV6-6 and TRBJ2-7; TRBD1 is a possible D gene (6 bases). The CDR3 loop spans 13 amino acids. V lost 10 bases, J lost 2 bases, and 15 bases lay in between. The germline CDR1 and CDR2 sequences are MNHNY and SVGAGI (reference sequence). In DNA, the CDR3 is TGTGCCATACTGTTGACAGGAACCTACGAGCAGTACTTC. This encodes CAILLTGTYEQYF.

The chain combines TRBV4-3 with TRBJ1-1; possibly TRBD1 for D (6 bases). CDR1 is LGHNA and CDR2 is YSLEER in the germline V gene. V lost 3 bases, J lost 1 base, and 21 bases lay in between. This CDR3 is built from 18 residues. This CDR3 is CASSHPTGGRGENTEAFF. The CDR3 DNA is TGCGCCAGCAGCCATCCTACCGGAGGCAGGGGCGAGAACACTGAAGCTTTCTTT.

There are a few counts of this clonotype. The chain employs TRBV12-3 or TRBV12-4 and TRBJ1-5; TRBD1 matches at 8 bases. V gave up 6 bases and J gave up 6 bases; unmatched junction bases: 4. This CDR3 has 13 residues. CDR3 sequence: CASRETGVQPQHF. CDR3 bases: TGTGCCAGCAGAGAGACAGGGGTTCAGCCCCAGCATTTT.

The chain couples TRBV5-1 to TRBJ2-7; TRBD1 is a possible D gene (5 bases). CDR3 length: 14 residues. The germline gives CDR1 SGHRS, CDR2 YFSETQ. The V and J ends lost 5 bases and 0 bases respectively, with 12 bases between them. CDR3: CASRGSDTSYEQYF. CDR3 in DNA: TGCGCCAGCAGAGGTTCGGACACCTCCTACGAGCAGTACTTC.

The chain recombines TRBV20-1 with TRBJ1-6; no reliable D call. This CDR3 is 14 amino acids long. Trimming took off 0 bases at V and 5 bases at J, with 8 bases between the two ends. Germline CDR1 and CDR2: DFQATT and SNEGSKA (reference sequence). In DNA form, the CDR3 reads TGCAGTGCTAGAGATAGACGGAATAATTCACCCCTCCACTTT. Translated: CSARDRRNNSPLHF.

This clonotype occurred a few times. V gene TRBV12-3 or TRBV12-4 combines with J gene TRBJ2-4; 8 bases line up with TRBD2. V lost 5 bases and J lost 7; bases outside the gene matches: 10. The CDR3 is made up of 15 amino acids. The CDR3: CASSDAGTSLNIQYF. The DNA of the CDR3 is TGTGCCAGCAGTGATGCCGGGACTAGTCTGAACATTCAGTACTTC.

The genes are TRBV5-1 and TRBJ2-5, with 11 nucleotides matching TRBD2. V trimming: 4 bases; J trimming: 6 bases; junction bases outside the gene matches: 11. Germline CDR1 SGHRS, CDR2 YFSETQ. The CDR3 is made up of 16 amino acids. This CDR3 reads CASSPGLSGGEKTQYF. The CDR3 region has the DNA TGCGCCAGCAGCCCCGGACTTAGCGGGGGGGAAAAGACCCAGTACTTC.